The sequence of this T cell receptor beta chain was determined in a study of T cell repertoires in cytomegalovirus infection. For the study at large: Public TCR beta signatures were indicative of both CMV infection and a matching HLA type.

Study results and caveats: HLA-C-restricted CMV-specific TCR beta clonotypes prevailed in the ex vivo response. Cumulative frequency (of public TCR beta family members) identified carriers of CMV plus the relevant HLA.

Germline V gene data show CDR1 as MGHRA and CDR2 as YSYEKL. The V end was cut by 1 base, the J end by 3 bases, with 13 bases between. The CDR3 is made up of 15 amino acids. TCRdb re-derived calls from the reads in MiXCR, one entry per CDR3 protein. This table holds about 180,000 distinct CDR3 sequences, approximately 15% found once. This clonotype was picked up many times. What it binds is unknown. The sequencing input was PBMCs. This clonotype was obtained from a human donor in good health (CMV status not recorded). Some clones in this sample may be carry-over from other donors' samples. This chain uses TRBV4-1 with TRBJ2-7; D is undetermined. The CDR3: CASSQGLAEDYEQYF. CDR3 nucleotides: TGCGCCAGCAGCCAAGGGCTCGCGGAAGACTACGAGCAGTACTTC.